This TCR beta chain was identified during a study of blood T cell repertoires in COVID-19. Study in general: In each case, the material was cDNA or gDNA derived from T cells, B-cell-depleted T cells, or PBMCs.

J gave up 2 bases and V 3 bases, and 5 bases lay outside the gene matches. CDR3 length: 16 amino acids. Germline loops: CDR1 SGHNT, CDR2 YENEEA. The protocol was immunoSEQ multiplex PCR, while the TCRdb copy is restricted to in-frame clones and leaves out a portion. This sample has some 270,000 clones, with approximately 89% found just once. Participants came from some 26 US areas, aged about 18 to 95 years. Sequencing used PBMCs or T cells enriched from blood (not recorded which). The gene calls are TRBV11-3 and TRBJ1-3; 9 nucleotides agree with TRBD1. The sequence was collected from a woman aged 60 to 75 who had recovered from COVID-19. The CDR3 loop is CASSFYNRGPGNTIYF. Written as DNA, the CDR3 is TGTGCCAGCAGCTTTTATAACAGGGGGCCTGGAAACACCATATATTTT.